The rows below give T cell receptor beta chains drawn from one sample of a study of T cells after posttransplantation cyclophosphamide. Assay used: immunoSEQ multiplex PCR; TCRdb lists only in-frame clones, some missing. The profile covers tens of thousands of clones, with roughly 98% appearing a single time and roughly 0.17% taken by the ten largest. Sequences were obtained from naive CD4+ T cells sorted from PBMCs. The receptors here all came from a man in his forties in good health, CMV-negative, and a related stem cell transplant donor. Each CDR3 is given with its conserved first and last residue. Each record gives: D gene, V gene, J gene, clone size, CDR3 DNA, CDR3 protein. D genes are given only for firm matches. A row's size may be missing; if present it is once, few, many or a size class.

d_gene: TRBD2; v_gene: TRBV11-2; j_gene: TRBJ2-7; abundance: -; CDR3nt: TGTGCCAGCAGCCATAATAGCGGGAGTAGGTACGAGCAGTACTTC; CDR3aa: CASSHNSGSRYEQYF
d_gene: -; v_gene: TRBV7-2; j_gene: TRBJ2-7; abundance: -; CDR3nt: TGTGCCAGCAGCCCCCGGGACATCTCCTACGAGCAGTACTTC; CDR3aa: CASSPRDISYEQYF
d_gene: -; v_gene: TRBV18; j_gene: TRBJ1-1; abundance: -; CDR3nt: TGTGCCAGCTCACCACGTAGCGGGGGCCAGGACACTGAAGCTTTCTTT; CDR3aa: CASSPRSGGQDTEAFF
d_gene: TRBD1; v_gene: TRBV7-2; j_gene: TRBJ1-2; abundance: -; CDR3nt: TGTGCCAGCAGCTTACCCAGGGGGCAGAATGGCTACACCTTC; CDR3aa: CASSLPRGQNGYTF
d_gene: -; v_gene: TRBV18; j_gene: TRBJ1-1; abundance: -; CDR3nt: TGTGCCAGCTCACCTCCGGGACAGAACACTGAAGCTTTCTTT; CDR3aa: CASSPPGQNTEAFF
d_gene: -; v_gene: TRBV5-1; j_gene: TRBJ2-1; abundance: -; CDR3nt: TGCGCCAGCAGCTTGAGACAGGGAGGTTCGGGGGAGCAGTTCTTC; CDR3aa: CASSLRQGGSGEQFF
d_gene: TRBD2; v_gene: TRBV14; j_gene: TRBJ2-1; abundance: -; CDR3nt: TGTGCCAGCAGACCTAGCGGACTTGAGCGGGGTGAGCAGTTCTTC; CDR3aa: CASRPSGLERGEQFF
d_gene: -; v_gene: TRBV7-2; j_gene: TRBJ1-5; abundance: -; CDR3nt: TGTGCCAGCAGCCGGGGGGATAGCAATCAGCCCCAGCATTTT; CDR3aa: CASSRGDSNQPQHF
d_gene: -; v_gene: TRBV7-2; j_gene: TRBJ2-2; abundance: once; CDR3nt: TGTGCCAGCAGCTACAGCACCGGGGAGCTGTTTTTT; CDR3aa: CASSYSTGELFF
d_gene: TRBD1; v_gene: TRBV6-5; j_gene: TRBJ1-5; abundance: -; CDR3nt: TGTGCCGGCAGGCGACAGGGTCAGCCCCAGCATTTT; CDR3aa: CAGRRQGQPQHF
d_gene: -; v_gene: TRBV6-6; j_gene: TRBJ2-7; abundance: -; CDR3nt: TGTGCCAGCAGATACCGGACATCCTCCTACGAGCAGTACTTC; CDR3aa: CASRYRTSSYEQYF
d_gene: TRBD2; v_gene: TRBV2; j_gene: TRBJ2-2; abundance: -; CDR3nt: TGTGCCAGCAGTGAACACATTAGCGGGTCTACCGGGGAGCTGTTTTTT; CDR3aa: CASSEHISGSTGELFF
d_gene: -; v_gene: TRBV28; j_gene: TRBJ2-3; abundance: -; CDR3nt: TGTGCCAGCAGTTTACAGATCACAGATACGCAGTATTTT; CDR3aa: CASSLQITDTQYF
d_gene: TRBD1; v_gene: TRBV9; j_gene: TRBJ1-4; abundance: -; CDR3nt: TGTGCCAGCAGCTTCCGGGGGACAGGGAATGAAAAACTGTTTTTT; CDR3aa: CASSFRGTGNEKLFF
d_gene: TRBD2; v_gene: TRBV28; j_gene: TRBJ2-3; abundance: -; CDR3nt: TGTGCCAGCAGTTTCGGTGTAGCGGGAGGGTTCACAGATACGCAGTATTTT; CDR3aa: CASSFGVAGGFTDTQYF
d_gene: -; v_gene: TRBV14; j_gene: TRBJ2-1; abundance: -; CDR3nt: TGTGCCAGCAGCCAAGTGGCGGGTAGCTCCTACAATGAGCAGTTCTTC; CDR3aa: CASSQVAGSSYNEQFF
d_gene: -; v_gene: TRBV18; j_gene: TRBJ1-1; abundance: -; CDR3nt: TGTGCCAGCTCACAGGAGCAGAACACTGAAGCTTTCTTT; CDR3aa: CASSQEQNTEAFF
d_gene: TRBD1; v_gene: TRBV28; j_gene: TRBJ2-2; abundance: -; CDR3nt: TGTGCCAGCAGAACAGGGGTCACCGGGGAGCTGTTTTTT; CDR3aa: CASRTGVTGELFF
d_gene: -; v_gene: TRBV19; j_gene: TRBJ2-7; abundance: -; CDR3nt: TGTGCCAGTAGTCATCAGGGGGGTCTCTACGAGCAGTACTTC; CDR3aa: CASSHQGGLYEQYF
d_gene: -; v_gene: TRBV2; j_gene: TRBJ2-5; abundance: -; CDR3nt: TGTGCCAGCAGCGCACCCCTACCGCAAGAGACCCAGTACTTC; CDR3aa: CASSAPLPQETQYF
d_gene: -; v_gene: TRBV6-6; j_gene: TRBJ1-1; abundance: -; CDR3nt: TGTGCCAGCAGTCCGCAGGGGCTCGGCACTGAAGCTTTCTTT; CDR3aa: CASSPQGLGTEAFF
d_gene: TRBD1; v_gene: TRBV7-2; j_gene: TRBJ2-2; abundance: -; CDR3nt: TGTGCCAGCAGCACGGGACAGCCCACCGGGGAGCTGTTTTTT; CDR3aa: CASSTGQPTGELFF
d_gene: TRBD2; v_gene: TRBV23-1; j_gene: TRBJ2-3; abundance: -; CDR3nt: TGCGCCAGCAGTCAAACCCGCCCAGGGAAGCGGGAGCCCACAGATACGCAGTATTTT; CDR3aa: CASSQTRPGKREPTDTQYF
d_gene: TRBD2; v_gene: TRBV5-4; j_gene: TRBJ2-1; abundance: -; CDR3nt: TGTGCCAGCAGCTCAGCGGGAGCGTCCTACAATGAGCAGTTCTTC; CDR3aa: CASSSAGASYNEQFF
d_gene: TRBD2; v_gene: TRBV11-3; j_gene: TRBJ2-1; abundance: -; CDR3nt: TGTGCCAGCAGCTTAGGGGTTAGCGGGGGCGGGGGTGAGCAGTTCTTC; CDR3aa: CASSLGVSGGGGEQFF
d_gene: TRBD2; v_gene: TRBV10-3; j_gene: TRBJ2-3; abundance: once; CDR3nt: TGTGCCATCAGCCCAGGGACTAGAGGGGATACGCAGTATTTT; CDR3aa: CAISPGTRGDTQYF
d_gene: -; v_gene: TRBV30; j_gene: TRBJ2-3; abundance: -; CDR3nt: TGTGCCTGGAGTCCCCTTGGGGAGGAGGGTTCTAGCACAGATACGCAGTATTTT; CDR3aa: CAWSPLGEEGSSTDTQYF
d_gene: -; v_gene: TRBV5-1; j_gene: TRBJ1-1; abundance: -; CDR3nt: TGCGCCAGCAGCTTACGACAGGTAGGGACTGAAGCTTTCTTT; CDR3aa: CASSLRQVGTEAFF
d_gene: -; v_gene: TRBV19; j_gene: TRBJ2-1; abundance: -; CDR3nt: TGTGCCAGTAGTATAAGGCGGGAATCCAATGAGCAGTTCTTC; CDR3aa: CASSIRRESNEQFF
d_gene: -; v_gene: TRBV11-2; j_gene: TRBJ2-5; abundance: -; CDR3nt: TGTGCCAGCAGCTCGAGATCACAAGAGACCCAGTACTTC; CDR3aa: CASSSRSQETQYF
d_gene: -; v_gene: TRBV19; j_gene: TRBJ2-7; abundance: -; CDR3nt: TGTGCCAGTAGTATATCGCTAGCAGCAGCCTACGAGCAGTACTTC; CDR3aa: CASSISLAAAYEQYF
d_gene: -; v_gene: TRBV28; j_gene: TRBJ2-5; abundance: -; CDR3nt: TGTGCCAGCAGTCTAGAGACCCAGTACTTC; CDR3aa: CASSLETQYF
d_gene: TRBD1; v_gene: TRBV7-8; j_gene: TRBJ1-1; abundance: -; CDR3nt: TGTGCCAGCAGCTGGTTACAGGGGGTCCGGGAGAGCACTGAAGCTTTCTTT; CDR3aa: CASSWLQGVRESTEAFF
d_gene: -; v_gene: TRBV7-9; j_gene: TRBJ2-3; abundance: once; CDR3nt: TGTGCCAGCGAACAGGGAGAATTACGGGGTACGCAGTATTTT; CDR3aa: CASEQGELRGTQYF
d_gene: -; v_gene: TRBV7-9; j_gene: TRBJ2-5; abundance: -; CDR3nt: TGTGCCAGCAGCTTAACGGGGGATGAAGAGACCCAGTACTTC; CDR3aa: CASSLTGDEETQYF
d_gene: TRBD2; v_gene: TRBV7-2; j_gene: TRBJ2-5; abundance: -; CDR3nt: TGTGCCAGCAGCATAGTCCCGGGGGGAAAGACCCAGTACTTC; CDR3aa: CASSIVPGGKTQYF
d_gene: -; v_gene: TRBV6-4; j_gene: TRBJ1-1; abundance: -; CDR3nt: TGTGCCAGCAGGACAAGAGAGAACACTGAAGCTTTCTTT; CDR3aa: CASRTRENTEAFF
d_gene: -; v_gene: TRBV15; j_gene: TRBJ1-2; abundance: once; CDR3nt: TGTGCCACCAGCAGACCTGGGACTGAGAGCTATGGCTACACCTTC; CDR3aa: CATSRPGTESYGYTF
d_gene: TRBD1; v_gene: TRBV10-1; j_gene: TRBJ2-5; abundance: -; CDR3nt: TGCGCCAGCAGCTCTGGGACAGAGGAGACCCAGTACTTC; CDR3aa: CASSSGTEETQYF
d_gene: -; v_gene: TRBV5-1; j_gene: TRBJ2-5; abundance: -; CDR3nt: TGCGCCAGCAGCCGGCCGCGGGAGACCCAGTACTTC; CDR3aa: CASSRPRETQYF
d_gene: TRBD2; v_gene: TRBV7-3; j_gene: TRBJ2-1; abundance: -; CDR3nt: TGTGCCAGCAGCCAGGGACTAGCGGGTGGTAGTGAGCAGTTCTTC; CDR3aa: CASSQGLAGGSEQFF
d_gene: -; v_gene: TRBV6-1; j_gene: TRBJ2-2; abundance: -; CDR3nt: TGTGCCAGCAGTGTATCTTTAGCACCCCCGTACACCGGGGAGCTGTTTTTT; CDR3aa: CASSVSLAPPYTGELFF
d_gene: TRBD2; v_gene: TRBV15; j_gene: TRBJ2-2; abundance: -; CDR3nt: TGTGCCACCAGCAGGGGTCGGGGAGGGACGACCGGGGAGCTGTTTTTT; CDR3aa: CATSRGRGGTTGELFF
d_gene: -; v_gene: TRBV19; j_gene: TRBJ1-5; abundance: -; CDR3nt: TGTGCCACCCGGAGGCAGGGGAGCAATCAGCCCCAGCATTTT; CDR3aa: CATRRQGSNQPQHF
d_gene: -; v_gene: TRBV7-2; j_gene: TRBJ2-1; abundance: -; CDR3nt: TGTGCCAGCAGCTTCTCACAGGGCCTGATCTACAATGAGCAGTTCTTC; CDR3aa: CASSFSQGLIYNEQFF
d_gene: TRBD1; v_gene: TRBV28; j_gene: TRBJ1-2; abundance: once; CDR3nt: TGTGCCAGTACGGGACAGCGCTCTAACTATGGCTACACCTTC; CDR3aa: CASTGQRSNYGYTF
d_gene: -; v_gene: TRBV30; j_gene: TRBJ1-3; abundance: -; CDR3nt: TGTGCCTGGAGTGTACTCCGGACTCACCATATAAATATCTCTGGAAACACCATATATTTT; CDR3aa: CAWSVLRTHHINISGNTIYF
d_gene: TRBD1; v_gene: TRBV7-9; j_gene: TRBJ1-3; abundance: -; CDR3nt: TGTGCCAGCAGCACAAGCTTGTTTGCAGGGGGCAAAGACACCATATATTTT; CDR3aa: CASSTSLFAGGKDTIYF
d_gene: TRBD2; v_gene: TRBV6-1; j_gene: TRBJ2-7; abundance: -; CDR3nt: TGTGCCAGCAGTGATACTAGGTGGACTAGCGGTTCCTACGAGCAGTACTTC; CDR3aa: CASSDTRWTSGSYEQYF
d_gene: -; v_gene: TRBV30; j_gene: TRBJ1-4; abundance: -; CDR3nt: TGTGCCTGGACCCTGGGGGGTCTGGGGGATGAAAAACTGTTTTTT; CDR3aa: CAWTLGGLGDEKLFF
d_gene: TRBD1; v_gene: TRBV19; j_gene: TRBJ1-1; abundance: -; CDR3nt: TGTGCCAGTAGTACCCTCCGGACAGGCTCCGCTACAGCTTTCTTT; CDR3aa: CASSTLRTGSATAFF
d_gene: -; v_gene: TRBV7-9; j_gene: TRBJ2-2; abundance: -; CDR3nt: TGTGCCAGCAGCTTAGGAAGAGTTCTCGGGGAGCTGTTTTTT; CDR3aa: CASSLGRVLGELFF
d_gene: TRBD1; v_gene: TRBV28; j_gene: TRBJ1-5; abundance: -; CDR3nt: TGTGCCAGCAGTTTAGCAGGGGGCTATCAGCCCCAGCATTTT; CDR3aa: CASSLAGGYQPQHF
d_gene: TRBD2; v_gene: TRBV6-1; j_gene: TRBJ2-7; abundance: -; CDR3nt: TGTGCCAGCAGTGGGCCGGGACTAGCGGGAGTTCTCCACGAGCAGTACTTC; CDR3aa: CASSGPGLAGVLHEQYF